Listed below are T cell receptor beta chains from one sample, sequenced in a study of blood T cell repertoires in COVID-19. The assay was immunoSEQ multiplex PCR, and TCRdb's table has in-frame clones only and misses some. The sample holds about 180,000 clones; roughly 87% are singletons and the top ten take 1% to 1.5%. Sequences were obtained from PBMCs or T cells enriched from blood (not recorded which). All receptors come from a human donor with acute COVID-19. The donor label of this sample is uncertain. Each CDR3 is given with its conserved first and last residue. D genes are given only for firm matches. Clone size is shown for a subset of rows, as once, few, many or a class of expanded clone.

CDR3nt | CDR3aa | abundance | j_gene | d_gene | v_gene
TGTGCCAGCAGTAGGGGGACGGTGAATTCACCCCTCCACTTT | CASSRGTVNSPLHF | once | TRBJ1-6 | . | TRBV6-4
TGCGCCAGCAGCCAAGATACGGGACAGGGGGACGAGCAGTACTTC | CASSQDTGQGDEQYF | few | TRBJ2-7 | TRBD1 | TRBV4-1
TGTGCCAGCAGCCGAGGGGGGGAGGACTATGGCTACACCTTC | CASSRGGEDYGYTF | . | TRBJ1-2 | . | TRBV5-4
TGTGCCAGTAAAGAGGGAGGGGATCAGCCCCAGCATTTT | CASKEGGDQPQHF | . | TRBJ1-5 | . | TRBV19
TGTGCCATCGGGTGGTCTCTAGAAGAGACCCAGTACTTC | CAIGWSLEETQYF | few | TRBJ2-5 | . | TRBV10-3
TGTGCCAGCAGAGCTCTCCTCAGGGGTGCGGACACTGAAGCTTTCTTT | CASRALLRGADTEAFF | . | TRBJ1-1 | . | TRBV27
TGTGCCAGTTCTAGCGGTCGCACAGATACGCAGTATTTT | CASSSGRTDTQYF | . | TRBJ2-3 | TRBD2 | TRBV7-3
TGTGCCAGCAGCTTGGGGGGATTGGGACAGGGGGCGAATCAGCCCCAGCATTTT | CASSLGGLGQGANQPQHF | once | TRBJ1-5 | TRBD1 | TRBV28
TGTGCCCTTCTCCGGGACACCCTTGACTATGGCTACACCTTC | CALLRDTLDYGYTF | . | TRBJ1-2 | . | TRBV30
TGTGCCAGCAGCCCAACAGATAGCAATCAGCCCCAGCATTTT | CASSPTDSNQPQHF | many | TRBJ1-5 | . | TRBV7-9